The present TCR beta chain was sequenced within a study of regulatory T cells in long-lasting Graves disease. The study, taken as a whole, reports: For persistent Graves' patients, TCR diversity was lower than for newly diagnosed ones.

TCR beta libraries were built with iRepertoire HTBI primers and Arm-PCR of CDR3 regions. As originally analysed: In the combined samples, approximately 62 TRBV and 11 to 15 TRBJ segments were identified. MiXCR, run by TCRdb on the multiplex PCR reads, gives a single entry per CDR3 protein. V and J calls and clone size were set by TCRdb, not the authors. In the table there are roughly 430,000 distinct CDR3 sequences, roughly 17% of which are singletons. Stated time point: newly diagnosed GD, antithyroid drugs for less than 3 months. Isolated PBMC RNA provided the starting material for the TCR library. Turning to this clonotype: Its specificity is unknown. A read error is possible here, since a much larger clone lies one base away.

CDR1 is SNHLY and CDR2 is FYNNEI in the germline V gene. The CDR3 has 13 amino acids. This sample also belongs to another study, concerning T cells in Graves' hyperthyroidism and ophthalmopathy.

This specimen consisted of peripheral blood mononuclear cells (PBMCs), obtained at new diagnosis, from a patient treated with antithyroid drugs. The chain employs TRBV2 and TRBJ1-2; D not certain. This sequence originates from a woman aged 30 to 39 with Graves disease. Here the CDR3 reads CASNGDSDYSYTF. The CDR3 nucleotides are TGTGCCAGCAACGGGGATTCCGACTATAGCTACACCTTC.